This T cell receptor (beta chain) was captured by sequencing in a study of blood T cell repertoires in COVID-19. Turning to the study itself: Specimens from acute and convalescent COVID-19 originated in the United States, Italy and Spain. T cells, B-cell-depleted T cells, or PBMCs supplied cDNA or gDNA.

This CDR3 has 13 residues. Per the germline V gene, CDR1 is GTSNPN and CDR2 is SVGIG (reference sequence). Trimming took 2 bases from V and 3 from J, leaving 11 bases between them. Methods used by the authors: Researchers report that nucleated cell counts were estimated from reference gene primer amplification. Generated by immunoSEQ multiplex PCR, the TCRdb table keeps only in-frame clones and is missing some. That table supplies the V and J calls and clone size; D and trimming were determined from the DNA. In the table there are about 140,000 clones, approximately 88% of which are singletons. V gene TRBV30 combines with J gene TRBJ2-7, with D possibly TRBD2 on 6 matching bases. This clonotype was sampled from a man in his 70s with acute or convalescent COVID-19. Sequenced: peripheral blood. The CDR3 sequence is CAWSTLAYYEQYF. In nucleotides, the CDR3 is TGTGCCTGGAGTACACTAGCCTACTACGAGCAGTACTTC.